This T cell receptor beta chain originates from a study of metastatic and nonmetastatic thyroid tumors. Study details: Repertoires from malignant and benign thyroid patients were compared across blood and tumor or nodule tissue.

Every patient underwent thyroid surgery untreated. Using MiXCR, TCRdb re-called clones from the PCR reads. The data hold 35,000 to 50,000 clones, with about 13% observed a single time. The CDR3 covers 13 residues. V lost 2 bases to trimming and J lost 2 bases, with 6 bases between them. From germline, CDR1 is MNHEY and CDR2 SMNVEV (reference sequence). Study results and limitations: It was reported that TCR beta diversity was significantly higher in malignant thyroid tumors than benign nodules, in blood and tumor.

This clone was detected many times. The antigen remains unidentified. The identical CDR3 is also encoded by other nucleotide sequences in the sample. The sequence derives from a female donor with papillary thyroid cancer or a benign thyroid nodule (not recorded which). Some clones in this sample may be carry-over from other donors' samples. The chain employs TRBV27 and TRBJ1-1; no clear D gene. The sequenced sample consisted of blood. CDR3 in amino acids: CASSLRGNTEAFF. CDR3 in DNA: TGTGCCAGCAGTTTACGGGGAAACACTGAAGCTTTCTTT.